This T cell receptor beta chain derives from a study of cytomegalovirus exposure and HLA in healthy donors. The assay was immunoSEQ multiplex PCR, and TCRdb's table has in-frame clones only and misses some. The repertoire holds about 330,000 clones, with about nine tenths as singletons. Germline V gene data show CDR1 as KGHSH and CDR2 as LQKENI. The ends lost 3 bases at V and 8 bases at J; junction bases unmatched: 11. This CDR3 is 16 amino acids long. The source is a woman younger than 35 in good health and CMV-seronegative. Material for sequencing was PBMCs. The V gene is TRBV18, the J gene TRBJ2-1, with 9 bases that match TRBD2. The CDR3 loop is CASSPPGREGLYEQFF. CDR3 nucleotides: TGTGCCAGCTCACCCCCCGGGCGGGAGGGCCTCTATGAGCAGTTCTTC. Drawing the rest from reference TRBV18 and TRBJ2-1, the complete variable domain is NAGVMQNPRHLVRRRGQEARLRCSPMKGHSHVYWYRQLPEEGLKFMVYLQKENIIDESGMPKERFSAEFPKEGPSILRIQQVVRGDSAAYFCASSPPGREGLYEQFFGPGTRLTVL.